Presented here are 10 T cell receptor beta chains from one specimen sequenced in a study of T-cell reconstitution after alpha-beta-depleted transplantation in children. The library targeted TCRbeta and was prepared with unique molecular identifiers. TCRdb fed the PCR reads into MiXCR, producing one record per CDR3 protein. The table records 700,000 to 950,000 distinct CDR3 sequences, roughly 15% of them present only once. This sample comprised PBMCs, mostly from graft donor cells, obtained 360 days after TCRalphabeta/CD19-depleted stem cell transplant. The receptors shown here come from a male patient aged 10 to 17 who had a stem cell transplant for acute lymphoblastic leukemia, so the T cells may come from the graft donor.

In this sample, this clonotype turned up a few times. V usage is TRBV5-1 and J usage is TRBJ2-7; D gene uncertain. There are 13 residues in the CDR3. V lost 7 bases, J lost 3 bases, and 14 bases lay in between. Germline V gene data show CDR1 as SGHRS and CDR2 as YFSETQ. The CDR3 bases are TGCGCCAGCGCGATTGGGGTAGGCTACGAGCAGTACTTC. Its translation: CASAIGVGYEQYF.

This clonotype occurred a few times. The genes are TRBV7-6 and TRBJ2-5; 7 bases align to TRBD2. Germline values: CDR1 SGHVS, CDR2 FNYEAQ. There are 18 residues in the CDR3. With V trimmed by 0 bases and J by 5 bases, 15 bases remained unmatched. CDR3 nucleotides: TGTGCCAGCAGCTTAGCGCTCTGGGATAGCGGAGCGGGGGAGACCCAGTACTTC. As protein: CASSLALWDSGAGETQYF.

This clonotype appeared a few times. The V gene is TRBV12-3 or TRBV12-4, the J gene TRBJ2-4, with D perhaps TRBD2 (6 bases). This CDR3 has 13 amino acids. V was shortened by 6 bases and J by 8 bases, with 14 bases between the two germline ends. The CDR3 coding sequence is TGTGCCAGCAGCAAAGATAGGAGGGACATTCAGTACTTC. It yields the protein CASSKDRRDIQYF.

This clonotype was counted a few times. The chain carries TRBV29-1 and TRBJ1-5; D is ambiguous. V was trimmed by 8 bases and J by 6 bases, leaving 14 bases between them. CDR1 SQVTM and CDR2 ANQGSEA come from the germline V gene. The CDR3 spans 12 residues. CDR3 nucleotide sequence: TGCAGCTTCCGACTAGAGGGTCAGCCCCAGCATTTT. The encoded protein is CSFRLEGQPQHF.

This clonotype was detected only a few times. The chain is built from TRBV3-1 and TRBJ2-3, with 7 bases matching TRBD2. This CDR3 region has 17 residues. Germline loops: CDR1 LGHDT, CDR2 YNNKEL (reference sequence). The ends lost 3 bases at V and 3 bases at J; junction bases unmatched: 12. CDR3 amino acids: CASSQPLSGHKTDTQYF. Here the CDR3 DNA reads TGTGCCAGCAGCCAGCCCCTTAGCGGGCATAAAACAGATACGCAGTATTTT.

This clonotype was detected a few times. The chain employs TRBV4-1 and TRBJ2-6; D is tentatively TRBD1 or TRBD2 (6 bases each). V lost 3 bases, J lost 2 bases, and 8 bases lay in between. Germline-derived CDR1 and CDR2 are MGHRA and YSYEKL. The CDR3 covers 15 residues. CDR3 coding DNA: TGCGCCAGCAGCCACGGGGGCACTGGGGCCAACGTCCTGACTTTC. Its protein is CASSHGGTGANVLTF.

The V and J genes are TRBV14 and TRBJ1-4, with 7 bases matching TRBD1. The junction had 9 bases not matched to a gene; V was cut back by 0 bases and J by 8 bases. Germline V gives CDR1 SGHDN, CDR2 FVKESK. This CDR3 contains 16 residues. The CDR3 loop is CASSQDSGGPREKLFF. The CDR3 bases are TGTGCCAGCAGCCAAGATTCAGGGGGGCCTCGAGAAAAACTGTTTTTT.

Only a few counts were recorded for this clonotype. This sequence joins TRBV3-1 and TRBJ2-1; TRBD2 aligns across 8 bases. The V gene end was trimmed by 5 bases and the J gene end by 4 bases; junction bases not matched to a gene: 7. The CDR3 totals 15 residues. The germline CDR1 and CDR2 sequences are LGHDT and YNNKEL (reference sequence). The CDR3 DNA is TGTGCCAGCAGCAAAACTAGCGGTAGGTACAATGAGCAGTTCTTC. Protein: CASSKTSGRYNEQFF.

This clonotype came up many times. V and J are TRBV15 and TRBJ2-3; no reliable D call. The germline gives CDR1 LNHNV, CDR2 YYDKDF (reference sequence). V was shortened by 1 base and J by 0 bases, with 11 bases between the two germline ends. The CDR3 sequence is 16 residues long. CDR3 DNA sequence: TGTGCCACCAGCAGAGGTCCCGGACCTAGCACAGATACGCAGTATTTT. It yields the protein CATSRGPGPSTDTQYF.

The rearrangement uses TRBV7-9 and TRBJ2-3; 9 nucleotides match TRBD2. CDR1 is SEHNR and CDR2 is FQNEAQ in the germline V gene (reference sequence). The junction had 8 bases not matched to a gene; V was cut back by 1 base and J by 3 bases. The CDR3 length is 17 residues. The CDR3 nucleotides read TGTGCCAGCAGCTTAGGACGATTAGCGGGAGCTACAGATACGCAGTATTTT. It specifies CASSLGRLAGATDTQYF.